These T cell receptor beta chains were read from a single sample in a study of PD-1 blockade in classical Hodgkin lymphoma. Using immunoSEQ multiplex PCR, the repertoire was profiled, and TCRdb retains in-frame clones only, with some absent. Of 6,000 to 10,000 clones in the sample, about 84% were seen once. Material: peripheral blood mononuclear cells (PBMCs), obtained before the fourth cycle of nivolumab. Receptor source: a human donor with classical Hodgkin lymphoma. CDR3s include the opening cysteine and the closing phenylalanine or tryptophan. D genes are given only for firm matches. Some rows have no size entry. The others give once, few or many, or a class for an expanded clone.

clone size,V gene,J gene,CDR3 length,D gene,CDR3 protein,CDR3 DNA
-,TRBV19,TRBJ2-7,15,TRBD1,CASARGTGRVYEQYF,TGTGCCAGCGCCCGGGGGACAGGTAGAGTCTACGAGCAGTACTTC
few,TRBV29-1,TRBJ2-1,19,TRBD2,CSVQRRLTSGRLHYNEQFF,TGCAGCGTACAACGCCGCTTGACTAGCGGGAGACTACATTACAATGAGCAGTTCTTC
-,TRBV2,TRBJ2-7,12,-,CASKKGTYEQYF,TGTGCCAGCAAAAAGGGAACCTACGAGCAGTACTTC
-,TRBV10-2,TRBJ2-1,15,TRBD2,CASREGLAGYNEQFF,TGCGCCAGCAGGGAGGGACTAGCGGGGTACAATGAGCAGTTCTTC
-,TRBV28,TRBJ1-6,15,-,CASRPEGGYNSPLHF,TGTGCCAGCAGGCCCGAGGGGGGTTATAATTCACCCCTCCACTTT
-,TRBV28,TRBJ1-4,14,-,CASRPRDTNEKLFF,TGTGCCAGCAGACCCAGGGACACTAATGAAAAACTGTTTTTT
-,TRBV19,TRBJ2-7,13,-,CASSILDGYEQYF,TGTGCCAGTAGTATCTTAGACGGCTACGAGCAGTACTTC
-,TRBV28,TRBJ2-5,18,TRBD2,CASSSLPRRERLEETQYF,TGTGCCAGCAGTTCGCTCCCACGGCGGGAGAGGTTGGAGGAGACCCAGTACTTC
-,TRBV4-1,TRBJ2-1,16,TRBD1,CASSQAEQGAYNEQFF,TGCGCCAGCAGCCAAGCGGAGCAGGGGGCCTACAATGAGCAGTTCTTC
-,TRBV19,TRBJ2-3,15,-,CASTPRWTSTDTQYF,TGTGCCAGTACCCCGCGGTGGACTAGCACAGATACGCAGTATTTT
-,TRBV27,TRBJ1-5,16,-,CASSTSWGESNQPQHF,TGTGCCAGCAGTACCTCATGGGGGGAGAGCAATCAGCCCCAGCATTTT
-,TRBV29-1,TRBJ1-1,12,-,CSVEKDLAQAFF,TGCAGCGTTGAAAAGGACTTAGCTCAAGCTTTCTTT
-,TRBV28,TRBJ1-2,15,TRBD1,CASSSPGQGAGGYTF,TGTGCCAGCAGTTCCCCGGGACAGGGGGCGGGTGGCTACACCTTC
-,TRBV5-1,TRBJ1-4,16,-,CASSSGPDRPNEKLFF,TGCGCCAGCAGCTCGGGACCCGACAGGCCTAATGAAAAACTGTTTTTT
-,TRBV28,TRBJ2-7,16,-,CASSRPELDLAYEQYF,TGTGCCAGCAGCCGACCCGAGCTAGACCTCGCCTACGAGCAGTACTTC
-,TRBV19,TRBJ2-7,13,-,CASSIEGGYEQYF,TGTGCCAGTAGTATCGAAGGGGGCTACGAGCAGTACTTC
-,TRBV4-3,TRBJ1-2,15,TRBD1,CASSQGQGAHYGYTF,TGCGCCAGCAGCCAAGGACAGGGGGCTCACTATGGCTACACCTTC
-,TRBV11-1,TRBJ1-4,14,-,CASSIVSPNEKLFF,TGTGCCAGCAGCATCGTTTCCCCTAATGAAAAACTGTTTTTT
-,TRBV6-1,TRBJ2-7,12,-,CASSGATYEQYF,TGTGCCAGCTCAGGGGCAACCTACGAGCAGTACTTC
-,TRBV19,TRBJ2-7,14,TRBD2,CASSLLGTSYEQYF,TGTGCCAGTAGCCTCCTCGGGACTAGCTACGAGCAGTACTTC
-,TRBV6-1,TRBJ2-3,11,-,CASRRIDTQYF,TGTGCCAGCCGAAGAATAGATACGCAGTATTTT
-,TRBV5-1,TRBJ1-2,14,-,CASSFEDTYYGYTF,TGCGCCAGCAGCTTTGAAGATACCTACTATGGCTACACCTTC
-,TRBV5-4,TRBJ1-2,13,TRBD1,CASSFDRDYGYTF,TGTGCCAGCAGCTTCGACAGGGACTATGGCTACACCTTC
-,TRBV4-1,TRBJ1-2,14,TRBD1,CASSQGLGQYGYTF,TGCGCCAGCAGCCAAGGGCTGGGACAGTATGGCTACACCTTC
-,TRBV6-6,TRBJ1-2,11,-,CASGYQRGYTF,TGTGCCAGCGGATACCAACGGGGATACACCTTC
-,TRBV4-2,TRBJ1-1,16,-,CASSYTGSRMNTEAFF,TGTGCCAGCAGCTATACAGGGTCAAGGATGAACACTGAAGCTTTCTTT
few,TRBV30,TRBJ2-1,13,TRBD2,CASPGEGVGEQFF,TGTGCCTCCCCGGGGGAGGGAGTTGGTGAGCAGTTCTTC
-,TRBV7-8,TRBJ1-2,14,TRBD1,CASSEAQGAGGYTF,TGTGCCAGCAGCGAAGCACAGGGGGCAGGTGGCTACACCTTC
-,TRBV29-1,TRBJ1-1,14,-,CSTHDPGRRTEAFF,TGCAGCACCCATGATCCGGGACGTCGGACTGAAGCTTTCTTT
-,TRBV28,TRBJ2-7,14,-,CASSLQGGFYEQYF,TGTGCCAGCAGTTTACAGGGGGGATTCTACGAGCAGTACTTC
once,TRBV5-1,TRBJ2-5,15,TRBD2,CASSLAAGDEETQYF,TGCGCCAGCAGCTTGGCGGCGGGAGACGAAGAGACCCAGTACTTC
-,TRBV5-1,TRBJ2-3,15,TRBD1,CASRREDRDTDTQYF,TGCGCCAGCCGAAGGGAGGACAGGGACACAGATACGCAGTATTTT
-,TRBV4-3,TRBJ2-1,18,TRBD2,CASSPGLAGGPSYNEQFF,TGCGCCAGCAGCCCCGGACTAGCGGGGGGGCCTTCCTACAATGAGCAGTTCTTC
-,TRBV29-1,TRBJ2-7,12,-,CSVEEGTYEQYF,TGCAGCGTTGAAGAGGGTACCTACGAGCAGTACTTC
-,TRBV6-5,TRBJ2-3,15,TRBD2,CASSLAGGFTDTQYF,TGTGCCAGCAGTTTAGCGGGAGGGTTCACAGATACGCAGTATTTT
-,TRBV30,TRBJ2-3,15,TRBD2,CAWEGTSGFTDTQYF,TGTGCCTGGGAGGGGACTAGCGGATTCACAGATACGCAGTATTTT
few,TRBV4-3,TRBJ2-7,14,-,CASSQGETATEQYF,TGCGCCAGCAGCCAAGGGGAAACCGCCACCGAGCAGTACTTC
-,TRBV6-6,TRBJ1-4,16,TRBD1,CASSYSQGAPNEKLFF,TGTGCCAGCAGTTACTCCCAGGGGGCCCCTAATGAAAAACTGTTTTTT
-,TRBV27,TRBJ2-5,13,-,CASSRSGQETQYF,TGTGCCAGCAGTCGGAGCGGCCAAGAGACCCAGTACTTC
-,TRBV28,TRBJ1-1,14,TRBD1,CASSFEGAGTEAFF,TGTGCCAGCAGTTTCGAGGGGGCGGGCACTGAAGCTTTCTTT
-,TRBV2,TRBJ2-1,15,TRBD2,CASSQTSGHYNEQFF,TGTGCCAGCAGTCAAACTAGCGGGCACTACAATGAGCAGTTCTTC
-,TRBV2,TRBJ1-2,13,-,CASGTGPGKGYTF,TGTGCCAGCGGGACGGGACCCGGAAAAGGCTACACCTTC